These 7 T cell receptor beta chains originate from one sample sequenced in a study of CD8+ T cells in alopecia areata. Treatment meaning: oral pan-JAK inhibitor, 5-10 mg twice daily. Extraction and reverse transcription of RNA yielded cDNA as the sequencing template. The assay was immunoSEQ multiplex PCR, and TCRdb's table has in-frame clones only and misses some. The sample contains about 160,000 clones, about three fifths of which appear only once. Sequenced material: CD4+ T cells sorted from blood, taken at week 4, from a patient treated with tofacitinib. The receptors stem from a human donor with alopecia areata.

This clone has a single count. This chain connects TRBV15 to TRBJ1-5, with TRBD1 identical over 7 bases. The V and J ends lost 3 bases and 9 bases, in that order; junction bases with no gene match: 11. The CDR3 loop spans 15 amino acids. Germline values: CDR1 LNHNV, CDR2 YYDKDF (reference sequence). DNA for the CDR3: TGTGCCACCAGCAGGGCACGGGACAGCCTGGGGCCCCAGCATTTT. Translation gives CATSRARDSLGPQHF.

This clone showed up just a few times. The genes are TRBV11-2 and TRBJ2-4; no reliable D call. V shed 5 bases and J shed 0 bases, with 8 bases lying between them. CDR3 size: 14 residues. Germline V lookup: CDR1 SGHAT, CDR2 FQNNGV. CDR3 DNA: TGTGCCAGCAGCGCAGTATTAGCCAAAAACATTCAGTACTTC. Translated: CASSAVLAKNIQYF.

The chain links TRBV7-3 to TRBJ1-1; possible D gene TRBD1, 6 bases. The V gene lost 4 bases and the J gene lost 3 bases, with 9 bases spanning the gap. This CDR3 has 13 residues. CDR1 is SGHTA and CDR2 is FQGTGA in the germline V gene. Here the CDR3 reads CASSSTGHTEAFF. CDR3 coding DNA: TGTGCCAGCAGCTCCACAGGGCACACTGAAGCTTTCTTT. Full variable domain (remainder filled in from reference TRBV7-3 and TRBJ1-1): GAGVSQTPSNKVTEKGKYVELRCDPISGHTALYWYRQSLGQGPEFLIYFQGTGAADDSGLPNDRFFAVRPEGSVSTLKIQRTERGDSAVYLCASSSTGHTEAFFGQGTRLTVV.

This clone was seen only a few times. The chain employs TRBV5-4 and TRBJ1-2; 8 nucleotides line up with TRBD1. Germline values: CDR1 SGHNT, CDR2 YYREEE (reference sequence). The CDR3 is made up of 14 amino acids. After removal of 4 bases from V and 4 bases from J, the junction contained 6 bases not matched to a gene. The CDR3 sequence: CASSGPGTGYGYTF. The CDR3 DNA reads TGTGCCAGCAGCGGCCCCGGGACAGGCTATGGCTACACCTTC.

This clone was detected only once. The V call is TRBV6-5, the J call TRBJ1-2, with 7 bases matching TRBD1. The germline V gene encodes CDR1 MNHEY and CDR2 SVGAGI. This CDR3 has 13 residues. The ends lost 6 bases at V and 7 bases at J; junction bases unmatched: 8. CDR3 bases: TGTGCCAGCAGGACAGGGAGCTCGGCTGGCTACACCTTC. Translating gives CASRTGSSAGYTF.

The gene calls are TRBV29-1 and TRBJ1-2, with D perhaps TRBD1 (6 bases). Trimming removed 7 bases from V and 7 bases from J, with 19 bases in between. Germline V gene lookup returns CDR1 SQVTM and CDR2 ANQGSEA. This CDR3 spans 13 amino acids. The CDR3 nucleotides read TGCAGCGCTACCTCGTTACAGGGAGGTGGCTACACCTTC. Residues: CSATSLQGGGYTF.

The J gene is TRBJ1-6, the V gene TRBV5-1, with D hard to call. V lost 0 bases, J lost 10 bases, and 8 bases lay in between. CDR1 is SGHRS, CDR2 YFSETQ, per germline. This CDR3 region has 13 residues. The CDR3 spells CASSLEGGSPLHF. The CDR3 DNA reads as TGCGCCAGCAGCTTGGAGGGAGGGTCACCCCTCCACTTT.